The rows below give T cell receptor beta chains drawn from one sample of a study of T cells in Graves' hyperthyroidism and ophthalmopathy. In TCRdb, the multiplex PCR reads were re-called with MiXCR into one record per CDR3 protein. This table holds a few hundred thousand distinct CDR3 sequences, more than 14% found once. Sequenced: blood. Receptor source: a woman aged 25 to 45 with Graves' ophthalmopathy. Each CDR3 is given with its conserved first and last residue. A D gene is named only where the DNA matches it firmly. Expanded clones get a size class; other rows say once, few or many, or leave the size out.

.,TRBV12-3/TRBV12-4,many,TRBJ2-3,CASSAFGGPGTDTQYF,TGTGCCAGCAGTGCATTCGGGGGGCCGGGCACAGATACGCAGTATTTT
TRBD2,TRBV7-2,many,TRBJ2-3,CASSPRTSGGADTQYF,TGTGCCAGCAGCCCGCGGACTAGCGGGGGTGCAGATACGCAGTATTTT
TRBD2,TRBV7-3,.,TRBJ2-1,CASSLTPGLAGGYNEQFF,TGTGCCAGCAGCCTAACCCCGGGACTAGCGGGGGGGTACAATGAGCAGTTCTTC
TRBD1,TRBV28,many,TRBJ1-1,CASSPIAGTGVPEAFF,TGTGCCAGCAGCCCCATAGCCGGGACAGGGGTTCCTGAAGCTTTCTTT
.,TRBV18,many,TRBJ1-2,CASSPEPNYGYTF,TGTGCCAGCTCTCCAGAACCTAACTATGGCTACACCTTC
TRBD2,TRBV9,.,TRBJ2-7,CASSAGGLAGDYEQYF,TGTGCCAGCAGCGCCGGTGGGCTAGCGGGGGATTACGAGCAGTACTTC
.,TRBV6-1,many,TRBJ1-5,CASSVRDGDFVNQPQHF,TGTGCCAGCAGTGTCCGGGACGGGGATTTTGTGAATCAGCCCCAGCATTTT
.,TRBV11-2,many,TRBJ1-5,CASSLAYSNQPQHF,TGTGCCAGCAGCTTAGCCTATAGCAATCAGCCCCAGCATTTT
.,TRBV29-1,many,TRBJ2-7,CSALVHLRLDEQYF,TGCAGCGCCCTTGTTCACCTCCGGCTAGACGAGCAGTACTTC
.,TRBV14,many,TRBJ2-1,CASSQVGRNEQFF,TGTGCCAGCAGCCAAGTTGGGAGAAATGAGCAGTTCTTC
TRBD2,TRBV14,many,TRBJ2-1,CASSPERGAFYNEQFF,TGTGCCAGCAGCCCAGAGCGGGGGGCCTTCTACAATGAGCAGTTCTTC
.,TRBV6-1,few,TRBJ1-2,CASKPGAGGYTF,TGTGCCAGCAAACCGGGGGCCGGGGGCTACACCTTC
TRBD1,TRBV7-2,many,TRBJ2-7,CASSPRGGRYGEQYF,TGTGCCAGCAGCCCAAGAGGGGGCCGCTATGGCGAGCAGTACTTC
.,TRBV2,many,TRBJ2-1,CASRGYEQFF,TGTGCCAGCAGGGGGTATGAGCAGTTCTTC
TRBD1,TRBV7-9,few,TRBJ2-1,CASSIRDRDPNEQFF,TGTGCCAGCAGCATCCGGGACAGGGATCCCAATGAGCAGTTCTTC
TRBD2,TRBV20-1,.,TRBJ2-5,CSARDPMAGGVGGETQYF,TGCAGTGCTAGAGATCCGATGGCGGGGGGCGTCGGTGGAGAGACCCAGTACTTC
.,TRBV6-2/TRBV6-3,.,TRBJ1-1,CASSYAGSGSTEAFF,TGTGCCAGCAGTTACGCGGGGTCGGGGAGCACTGAAGCTTTCTTT